The source of this TCR beta chain is a study of blood T cell repertoires in COVID-19. In the study overall: Samples representing acute and convalescent COVID-19 were sourced from the United States, Italy and Spain. PBMCs, B-cell-depleted T cells, or T cells were the source of the cDNA or gDNA that made up the material.

The CDR3 sequence is 11 residues long. CDR1 is SGHDT, CDR2 YYEEEE, per germline. Source study methods: Reference gene primer amplification yielded estimated nucleated cell counts. Sequencing used immunoSEQ multiplex PCR; TCRdb keeps in-frame clones, though not all of them. V and J calls and clone size come straight from that table; D and trimming were deduced from the DNA. The profile shows 200,000 to 250,000 clones, almost 90% of them singletons. Sequencing was carried out using peripheral blood. The rearrangement joins TRBV5-6 to TRBJ1-1; 8 bases match TRBD1. The TCR sequence derives from a woman aged 55-69 years with acute or convalescent COVID-19. The CDR3 spells CVTQGGTEAFF. The DNA for the CDR3 is TGTGTCACACAGGGGGGCACTGAAGCTTTCTTT.